The entry that follows covers one T cell receptor (beta chain) sequence. Its antigen remains unidentified. Repertoires were generated with immunoSEQ multiplex PCR, while TCRdb's copy carries only in-frame clones and drops some. The data contain around 66,000 clones, 75% to 90% of them singletons. Germline V gives CDR1 LNHDA, CDR2 SQIVND (reference sequence). J was trimmed by 5 bases and V by 8 bases; bases with no gene match: 7. The CDR3 sequence is 15 residues long. The sample belongs to a study of OX40 agonist ivuxolimab in advanced cancers. Study-wide results and caveats: Partial responders at 0.1-3.0 mg/kg had among the lowest clonal expansion. Low normalized T-cell clonal expansion was additionally recorded for some nonresponders.

The receptor was derived from an adult with an advanced solid tumor such as melanoma, head and neck, liver or kidney cancer. The V gene is TRBV19, the J gene TRBJ2-2, with 11 bases identical to TRBD1. Sequencing was performed on CD4+ or CD8+ T cells sorted from blood, taken in a trial of the OX40 agonist ivuxolimab. CDR3 protein: CASFSGTGGTGELFF. CDR3 DNA sequence: TGTGCCAGTTTTTCCGGGACAGGGGGTACCGGGGAGCTGTTTTTT.